These 6 T cell receptor beta chains share one sample of origin, sequenced in a study of T-cell reconstitution after alpha-beta-depleted transplantation in children (dated by TCRdb to about 2016). Library prep was done by PCR. Sequencer: Illumina HiSeq 2500. Molecular barcoding was employed in the preparation of TCR libraries, with unique molecular identifiers being used to normalize TCRbeta repertoire quantification. Using fastp trimming at Q25 and MiXCR clonotype assembly, TCRdb reanalyzed the public sequencing data and kept in-frame beta chains. Here each entry gathers all rows of one CDR3 protein and keeps the most common genes and DNA. The sample includes hundreds of thousands of distinct CDR3 sequences, with around a sixth observed a single time. The ten largest clones add up to 0.85% to 1.3% of the sample. Sequenced here: PBMCs from the stem cell graft donor, sampled from the stem cell graft. Receptor source: a human donor who donated a stem cell graft to a child with acute myeloid leukemia.

The genes are TRBV20-1 and TRBJ2-2; 8 bases are shared with TRBD1. Trimming removed 6 bases from V and 6 bases from J; junction bases left unmatched: 9. CDR3 length equals 14 residues. CDR1 is DFQATT, CDR2 SNEGSKA, per germline (reference sequence). In DNA, the CDR3 is TGCAGTGCCAGACAGGGGTTCGACGCCGGGGAGCTGTTTTTT. Translated: CSARQGFDAGELFF.

This clonotype was seen at least ten times. As DNA, the CDR3 is TGCAGTGCTATCGGGACAAAGGGAGAGACCCAGTACTTC. Amino acid sequence: CSAIGTKGETQYF. The chain recombines TRBV20-1 with TRBJ2-5, with a weak D call TRBD1 (6 bases). This CDR3 region has 13 residues. Germline lookup yields CDR1 DFQATT and CDR2 SNEGSKA (reference sequence). Trimming cost V 4 bases and J 4 bases, with 13 bases left between them.

This clonotype was counted ten times or more. The CDR3, as DNA: TGTGCCAGCAGCGGATTCGGACAGGGTAACTACGAGCAGTACTTC. This encodes CASSGFGQGNYEQYF. The chain couples TRBV9 to TRBJ2-7, with TRBD1 matching 8 bases. Unmatched junction bases numbered 8, after V lost 3 bases and J lost 3 bases. CDR1 is SGDLS and CDR2 is YYNGEE in the germline V gene. This CDR3 comprises 15 residues.

The table lists this clonotype with a count of one. The gene calls are TRBV7-9 and TRBJ1-2; D possibly corresponds to TRBD1 (5 bases). The CDR3 contains 15 residues. In germline, CDR1 is SEHNR, CDR2 FQNEAQ (reference sequence). V was trimmed by 5 bases and J by 2 bases, leaving 15 bases between them. CDR3 region: CASSPARAGNYGYTF. The CDR3 DNA reads TGTGCCAGCAGCCCTGCCCGGGCAGGGAACTATGGCTACACCTTC.

At least ten counts were recorded for this clonotype. The chain recombines TRBV29-1 with TRBJ2-3, with 11 bases aligning to TRBD2. V trimming: 7 bases; J trimming: 4 bases; junction bases outside the gene matches: 7. Germline V gives CDR1 SQVTM, CDR2 ANQGSEA. CDR3 size: 14 residues. The CDR3 protein is CSGMTSGVADTQYF. DNA of the CDR3: TGCAGCGGAATGACTAGCGGGGTGGCAGATACGCAGTATTTT.

This sequence joins TRBV6-2 or TRBV6-3 and TRBJ1-2; D perhaps matches TRBD1 (6 bases). V was shortened by 5 bases and J by 5 bases, with 12 bases between the two germline ends. The germline gives CDR1 MNHEY, CDR2 SVGEGT. CDR3 size: 13 residues. CDR3 nucleotide sequence: TGTGCCAGCAGTACGAACCAGGGGTATGGCTACACCTTC. It specifies CASSTNQGYGYTF.